Presented here are 12 T cell receptor beta chains from one specimen sequenced in a study of blood T cell repertoires in COVID-19. Using immunoSEQ multiplex PCR, the repertoire was profiled, and TCRdb retains in-frame clones only, with some absent. The sample lists fewer than 130,000 clones; roughly nine tenths were seen once. Sequenced material: peripheral blood. The source of these receptors is a woman older than 75 with acute or convalescent COVID-19.

The rearrangement uses TRBV24-1 and TRBJ1-4, with a possible D match to TRBD1 (5 bases). CDR1 KGHDR and CDR2 SFDVKD come from the germline V gene. Trimming cost V 1 base and J 4 bases, with 18 bases left between them. The length of the CDR3 is 18 residues. The DNA for the CDR3 is TGTGCCACCAGTGATTTTGGAGGGGTGATCCCTTATAATGAAAAACTGTTTTTT. This gives the protein CATSDFGGVIPYNEKLFF.

The chain has TRBV29-1 and TRBJ1-4; D not certain. CDR3 size: 14 residues. With 1 base removed from V and 0 bases from J, the gap between germline ends came to 6 bases. The germline gives CDR1 SQVTM, CDR2 ANQGSEA. CDR3 in amino acids: CSVEGAATNEKLFF. In DNA, the CDR3 is TGCAGCGTTGAAGGGGCAGCAACTAATGAAAAACTGTTTTTT.

The rearrangement joins TRBV7-9 to TRBJ2-7; TRBD1 matches 10 bases. Germline V CDR1 and CDR2: SEHNR, FQNEAQ (reference sequence). The CDR3 length is 14 residues. V dropped 5 bases and J dropped 3; count of bases not matched to a gene: 4. The CDR3 here is CASSRQGASYEQYF. CDR3 nucleotide sequence: TGTGCCAGCAGCCGACAGGGGGCTAGCTACGAGCAGTACTTC.

The chain uses TRBV10-3 and TRBJ1-1, with 7 bases matching TRBD1. V lost 5 bases and J lost 4; bases outside the gene matches: 4. Germline V CDR1 and CDR2: ENHRY, SYGVKD. The CDR3 contains 13 residues. The CDR3 here is CAISLQGSTEAFF. Written as DNA, the CDR3 is TGTGCCATCAGTTTACAGGGGAGCACTGAAGCTTTCTTT.

The genes are TRBV13 and TRBJ1-1, with 8 bases lining up with TRBD1. The CDR3 runs to 17 residues. V trimming: 4 bases; J trimming: 4 bases; junction bases outside the gene matches: 14. Germline V gene sequence: CDR1 PRHDT, CDR2 FYEKMQ (reference sequence). The CDR3 nucleotides read TGTGCCAGCAGCTCGCGTATCAACAGGGGGGCGGTCACTGAAGCTTTCTTT. Protein product: CASSSRINRGAVTEAFF.

On this clone: It is unclear where the CDR3 begins or ends on the DNA, so no DNA is shown, and the CDR3 is as TCRdb lists it. The J gene is TRBJ2-7, the V gene TRBV5-1; TRBD1 is the table's D call, not checked against the DNA. A total of 14 residues make up the CDR3, ends included. Per germline, CDR1 SGHRS and CDR2 YFSETQ. The CDR3: CASSFGQGNGEQYF.

The chain links TRBV14 to TRBJ1-3, with D perhaps TRBD1 (5 bases). Germline V gives CDR1 SGHDN, CDR2 FVKESK. With 0 bases removed from V and 0 bases from J, the gap between germline ends came to 12 bases. CDR3 length: 17 amino acids. CDR3 loop: CASSQDISGPSGNTIYF. The CDR3 coding sequence is TGTGCCAGCAGCCAAGATATTTCAGGGCCCTCTGGAAACACCATATATTTT.

Regarding this clone: Other DNA sequences within the sample encode an identical CDR3. The gene calls are TRBV5-1 and TRBJ2-1, with 11 bases identical to TRBD1. The V and J ends lost 0 bases and 4 bases, in that order; junction bases with no gene match: 3. The germline gives CDR1 SGHRS, CDR2 YFSETQ. The CDR3 has 16 residues. CDR3 coding DNA: TGCGCCAGCAGCTTGGCCGGGACAGGGGGATACAATGAGCAGTTCTTC. It specifies CASSLAGTGGYNEQFF.

The gene calls are TRBV27 and TRBJ1-1; D possibly corresponds to TRBD1 (5 bases). Germline lookup yields CDR1 MNHEY and CDR2 SMNVEV (reference sequence). This CDR3 has 15 amino acids. V was cut by 5 bases and J by 7 bases, with 20 bases left in between. For the CDR3, the DNA is TGTGCCAGCAGTCCCGGCGGGGGGGGAATGTATGAAGCTTTCTTT. It translates to CASSPGGGGMYEAFF.

V is TRBV29-1 and J is TRBJ2-4; the D is unclear. Looked up from germline, CDR1 is SQVTM and CDR2 is ANQGSEA. Deletions cut 7 bases from V and 2 bases from J, with 12 bases between. This CDR3 contains 13 residues. The CDR3 protein is CSASQWSKNIQYF. Here the CDR3 DNA reads TGCAGCGCTTCCCAGTGGTCCAAAAACATTCAGTACTTC.

CDR3 nucleotide sequence: TGTGCCTGGAGAGGGGGATCGAACACTGAAGCTTTCTTT. Amino acid sequence: CAWRGGSNTEAFF. This chain connects TRBV30 to TRBJ1-1, with a possible D match to TRBD1 (6 bases). From germline, CDR1 is GTSNPN and CDR2 SVGIG (reference sequence). The CDR3 runs to 13 residues. Trimming cost V 3 bases and J 1 base, with 9 bases left between them.

The chain employs TRBV7-8 and TRBJ2-7, with TRBD1 matching 7 bases. Germline trimming cut 6 bases from V and 6 bases from J; bases unmatched to any gene: 11. This CDR3 has 14 residues. Germline assignment: CDR1 SGHVS and CDR2 FQNEAQ. The DNA of the CDR3 is TGTGCCAGCAGAGCCGGGACAGACTTTCGCGAGCAGTACTTC. Its protein is CASRAGTDFREQYF.